Sequencing of this T cell receptor (beta chain) was carried out in a study of OX40 agonist ivuxolimab in advanced cancers. The study, taken as a whole, reports: Determination of antigen specificity was not performed for the expanded peripheral T cells.

Profiled with immunoSEQ multiplex PCR; TCRdb holds only in-frame clones, not every one. In the table there are tens of thousands of clones, roughly 87% of which are singletons. Regarding this clone: Its target is unknown.

The CDR3 runs to 11 residues. CDR1 SGHDN and CDR2 FVKESK come from the germline V gene. Trimming stripped 2 bases from V and 3 bases from J, with 2 bases between. Exclusion applied to patients with autoimmune disease history or systemic immunosuppression. Samples were taken at baseline and on day 1 of cycles 4 and 7. The receptor comes from an adult with an advanced solid tumor such as melanoma, head and neck, liver or kidney cancer. The input for sequencing was CD4+ or CD8+ T cells sorted from blood, taken in a trial of the OX40 agonist ivuxolimab. The chain employs TRBV14 and TRBJ2-7; D uncertain. CDR3 sequence reads: CASSQHYEQYF. In nucleotides, the CDR3 is TGTGCCAGCAGCCAACACTACGAGCAGTACTTC.